Given below is one T cell receptor beta chain in context. The sample originates from a study of blood T cell repertoires in COVID-19. Study-wide context: Researchers got acute and convalescent COVID-19 samples from the United States, Italy and Spain.

Germline V gives CDR1 LNHDA, CDR2 SQIVND (reference sequence). Trimming took 5 bases from V and 4 from J; bases not matched to a gene: 5. This CDR3 has 14 amino acids. Here immunoSEQ multiplex PCR was the method, and the copy in TCRdb shows in-frame clones only, minus some. The sample has around 100,000 clones, around 90% seen once; the top ten hold around 3.7%. The TCR originated in a woman aged 55-75 years with acute or convalescent COVID-19. The sample comprised peripheral blood. The rearrangement joins TRBV19 to TRBJ1-3; TRBD1 agrees at 7 bases. The DNA for the CDR3 is TGTGCCAGTAGTGAATTGACAGGGGGAAACACCATATATTTT. As protein: CASSELTGGNTIYF.